The 4 T cell receptor beta chains reported below all come from one sample, sequenced in a study of a mutant IDH1 vaccine in newly diagnosed glioma. Sequenced by immunoSEQ multiplex PCR; TCRdb stores in-frame clones only, minus some. The data contain 45,000 to 60,000 clones, about three quarters of them singletons. Time point of the sample: week 5, during vaccination. Doses comprised 300 ug of mutant IDH1 20-mer peptide each, plus topical imiquimod. The antigens for these receptors are not known. Material: PBMCs, obtained from a glioma patient whose treatment included an IDH1 peptide vaccine. These receptors all come from a man aged 50-59 years with glioma.

The V gene is TRBV10-3, the J gene TRBJ1-1; the D gene is possibly TRBD1 (5 bases). Trimming left V 5 bases short and J 2 bases short, with 12 bases between. The CDR3 covers 14 residues. Germline lookup yields CDR1 ENHRY and CDR2 SYGVKD. In DNA, the CDR3 is TGTGCCATCAGTCACGGGACGGAAAACACTGAAGCTTTCTTT. Its protein product is CAISHGTENTEAFF.

V is TRBV19 and J is TRBJ1-5; no clear D gene. Per the germline V gene, CDR1 is LNHDA and CDR2 is SQIVND (reference sequence). With 4 bases removed from V and 2 bases from J, the gap between germline ends came to 12 bases. The CDR3 contains 15 residues. The DNA for the CDR3 is TGTGCCAGTAGTACCGCGTCGGGAGGCAATCAGCCCCAGCATTTT. It encodes CASSTASGGNQPQHF.

The genes are TRBV28 and TRBJ1-4; weak D call: TRBD1 (5 bases). This CDR3 contains 15 residues. CDR1 MDHEN and CDR2 SYDVKM come from the germline V gene. Trimming removed 6 bases at V and 7 bases at J, with 18 bases between. CDR3 amino acids: CASSPPNRLSEKLFF. CDR3 DNA: TGTGCCAGCAGCCCCCCCAACAGGTTGAGTGAAAAACTGTTTTTT.

This clone was found once. V is TRBV7-2 and J is TRBJ2-3, with D unclear. Germline loops: CDR1 SGHTA, CDR2 FQGNSA. The CDR3 runs to 13 residues. The ends were cut back, 8 bases at V and 4 bases at J, with 13 bases in the middle. CDR3 sequence (DNA): TGTGCCAGCGGGCCCGGTGAGGCAGATACGCAGTATTTT. Residues: CASGPGEADTQYF.